The T cell receptor beta chain described here comes from a study of blood T cell repertoires in COVID-19. CDR1 and CDR2 (germline): SNHLY, FYNNEI. The trim removed 3 bases at V and 5 bases at J, leaving 5 bases unmatched. There are 15 residues in the CDR3. Original handling: Nucleated cell number was recorded as an estimate derived from reference gene primer amplification. Clones were read by immunoSEQ multiplex PCR, and TCRdb kept only the in-frame ones, dropping some. V and J calls and clone size are as listed in that table; D and trimming were resolved from the DNA. The sample consists of more than 250,000 clones, nearly 90% of them appearing once. The study recruited people aged roughly 18 to 95 years across around 24 US areas.

Sample: PBMCs or T cells enriched from blood (not recorded which). The J gene is TRBJ2-2, the V gene TRBV2; TRBD2 matches at 8 bases. The clonotype originates from a woman aged 25-40 years who had recovered from COVID-19. CDR3 in amino acids: CASSDAGGWTGELFF. As DNA, the CDR3 is TGTGCCAGCAGTGATGCGGGGGGTTGGACCGGGGAGCTGTTTTTT.